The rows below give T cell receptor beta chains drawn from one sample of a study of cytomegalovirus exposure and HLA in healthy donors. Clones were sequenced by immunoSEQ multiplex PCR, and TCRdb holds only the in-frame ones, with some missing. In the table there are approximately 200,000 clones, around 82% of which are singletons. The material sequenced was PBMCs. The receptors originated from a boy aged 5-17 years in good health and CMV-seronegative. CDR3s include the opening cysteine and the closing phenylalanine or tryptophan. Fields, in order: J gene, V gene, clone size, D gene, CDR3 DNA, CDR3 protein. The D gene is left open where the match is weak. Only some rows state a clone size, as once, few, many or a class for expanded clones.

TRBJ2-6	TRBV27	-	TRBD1	TGTGCCAGCAGTTTCAGACAGGGGGCCATCTCTGGGGCCAACGTCCTGACTTTC	CASSFRQGAISGANVLTF
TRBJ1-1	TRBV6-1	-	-	TGTGCCAGCAGTGGGGGACTTTTGGTGGACACTGAAGCTTTCTTT	CASSGGLLVDTEAFF
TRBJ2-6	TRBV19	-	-	TGTGCCAGTAGTATGTTCCCGTCTGGGGCCAACGTCCTGACTTTC	CASSMFPSGANVLTF
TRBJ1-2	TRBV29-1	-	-	TGCAGCGTTGACCGGTGGGGAGTGTCCACACATGGCTACACCTTC	CSVDRWGVSTHGYTF
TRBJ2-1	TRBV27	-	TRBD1	TGTGCCAGCGCACTCCCGGGACAGGCGAGAGATGAGCAGTTCTTC	CASALPGQARDEQFF
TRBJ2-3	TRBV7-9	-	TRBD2	TGTGCCAGCGCGATTCCGGGGGGTAGCACAGATACGCAGTATTTT	CASAIPGGSTDTQYF
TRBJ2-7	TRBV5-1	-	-	TGCGCCAGCAGCCCGGGGGCCTACGAGCAGTACTTC	CASSPGAYEQYF
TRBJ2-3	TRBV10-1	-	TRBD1	TGCGCCAGCAGTGAGTCTCCGGGACAGGGCCCAGATACGCAGTATTTT	CASSESPGQGPDTQYF
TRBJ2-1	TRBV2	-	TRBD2	TGTGCCAGCAGTGAAGCGCGGACTAGCGGGGGGGGTTGGCAGTTCTTC	CASSEARTSGGGWQFF
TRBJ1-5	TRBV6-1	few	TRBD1	TGTGCCAGCAGCGACTTTACAGGGGTCAATCAGCCCCAGCATTTT	CASSDFTGVNQPQHF
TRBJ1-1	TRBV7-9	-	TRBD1	TGTGCCAGCAGCTCGAACCAGGGGGACACTGAAGCTTTCTTT	CASSSNQGDTEAFF
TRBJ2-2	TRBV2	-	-	TGTGCCAGCAATTGGTATAGCGGAGGAGGATTGCCCGGGGAGCTGTTTTTT	CASNWYSGGGLPGELFF
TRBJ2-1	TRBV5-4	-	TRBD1	TGTGCCACTTCGAAGGGACAGGGTAGTAGTGAGCAGTTCTTC	CATSKGQGSSEQFF
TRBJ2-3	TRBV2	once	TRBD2	TGTGCCAGCACCCCGCTAGCGGGAGTAGGTACGCAGTATTTT	CASTPLAGVGTQYF
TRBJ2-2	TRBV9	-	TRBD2	TGTGCCAGCAGCGTAGCCCCTAGCGGGAGCCCCTCTGGGGAGCTGTTTTTT	CASSVAPSGSPSGELFF
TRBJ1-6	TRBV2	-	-	TGTGCCAGCAGGGGGACTCCTAGCTCCTATAATTCACCCCTCCACTTT	CASRGTPSSYNSPLHF
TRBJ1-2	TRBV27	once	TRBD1	TGTGCCAGTTCCTCACAGGGGGAGATTCGAGGCTACACCTTC	CASSSQGEIRGYTF
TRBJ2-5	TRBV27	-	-	TGTGCCAGCAGTAAGTTGGGGGGAGAGACCCAGTACTTC	CASSKLGGETQYF